The following is a T cell receptor beta chain sequence with its context. V lost 2 bases to trimming and J lost 6 bases, with 13 bases between them. This CDR3 is built from 14 residues. There were TCR beta CDR3 regions amplified from RNA transcripts. TCR CDR3 underwent first-round RT-PCR with the HTBI primer set. TCRdb re-called the multiplex PCR reads with MiXCR, one entry per CDR3 protein. The sample holds hundreds of thousands of distinct CDR3 sequences; 45% are singletons and the top ten take under 8.5%. The source of the sample is a study of T cells in Graves' hyperthyroidism and ophthalmopathy. The sample was peripheral blood or thyroid tissue (not recorded which). The clonotype originates from an adult man with Graves' disease, either hyperthyroidism or ophthalmopathy (not recorded which). This chain links TRBV12-3 or TRBV12-4 with TRBJ1-2; a weak D match, TRBD1 (5 bases). This CDR3 reads CASSLTGREHGYTF. The CDR3 region has the DNA TGTGCCAGCAGTTTAACGGGCAGGGAACATGGCTACACCTTC.